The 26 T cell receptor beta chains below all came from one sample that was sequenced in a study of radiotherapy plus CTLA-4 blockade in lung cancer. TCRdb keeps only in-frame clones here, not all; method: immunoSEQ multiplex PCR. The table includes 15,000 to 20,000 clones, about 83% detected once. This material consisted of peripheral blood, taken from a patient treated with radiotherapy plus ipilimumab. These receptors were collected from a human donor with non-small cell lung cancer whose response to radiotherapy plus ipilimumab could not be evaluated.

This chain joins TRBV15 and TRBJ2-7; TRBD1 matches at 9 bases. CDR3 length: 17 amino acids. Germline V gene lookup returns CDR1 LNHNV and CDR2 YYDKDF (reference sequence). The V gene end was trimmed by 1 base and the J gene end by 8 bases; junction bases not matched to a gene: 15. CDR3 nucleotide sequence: TGTGCCACCAGCAGAGTTTCCGGGACAGGGCATACTCTGAAGCAGTACTTC. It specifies CATSRVSGTGHTLKQYF.

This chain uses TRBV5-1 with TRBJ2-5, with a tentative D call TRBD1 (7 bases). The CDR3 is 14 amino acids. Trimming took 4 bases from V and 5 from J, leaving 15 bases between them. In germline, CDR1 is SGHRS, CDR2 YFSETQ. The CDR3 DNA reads TGCGCCAGCAGCCGCACGACAGGGAGGGAGACCCAGTACTTC. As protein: CASSRTTGRETQYF.

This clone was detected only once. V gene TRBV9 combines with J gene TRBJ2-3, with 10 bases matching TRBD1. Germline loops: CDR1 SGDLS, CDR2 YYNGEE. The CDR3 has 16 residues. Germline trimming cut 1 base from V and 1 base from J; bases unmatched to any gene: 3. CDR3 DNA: TGTGCCAGCAGCGTAACTGGACAGGGGGGCACAGATACGCAGTATTTT. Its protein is CASSVTGQGGTDTQYF.

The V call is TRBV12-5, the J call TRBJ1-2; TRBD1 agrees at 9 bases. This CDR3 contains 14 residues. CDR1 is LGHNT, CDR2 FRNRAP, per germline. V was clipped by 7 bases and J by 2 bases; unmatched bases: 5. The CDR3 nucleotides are TGTGCTAGTGCCCTAGGACAGGGGAACTATGGCTACACCTTC. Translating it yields CASALGQGNYGYTF.

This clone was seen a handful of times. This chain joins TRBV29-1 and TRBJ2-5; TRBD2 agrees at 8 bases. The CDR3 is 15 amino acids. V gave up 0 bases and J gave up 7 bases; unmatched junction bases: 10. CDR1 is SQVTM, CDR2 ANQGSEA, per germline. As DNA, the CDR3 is TGCAGCGTTGAAGATCGATGGCGGGGGGTATTGACCCAGTACTTC. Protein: CSVEDRWRGVLTQYF.

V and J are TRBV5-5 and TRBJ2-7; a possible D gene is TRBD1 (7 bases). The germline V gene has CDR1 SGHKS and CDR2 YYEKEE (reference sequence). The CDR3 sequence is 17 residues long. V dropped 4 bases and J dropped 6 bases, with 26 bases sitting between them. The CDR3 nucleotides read TGTGCCAGCAGCCCGGAGGGCATGAGACAGGGATCAGGCGAGCAGTACTTC. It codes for CASSPEGMRQGSGEQYF.

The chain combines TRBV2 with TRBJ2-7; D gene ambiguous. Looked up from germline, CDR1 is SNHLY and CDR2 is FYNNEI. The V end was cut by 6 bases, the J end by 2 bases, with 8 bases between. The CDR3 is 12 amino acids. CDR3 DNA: TGTGCCAGCAGACGTGCAGCCTACGAGCAGTACTTC. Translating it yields CASRRAAYEQYF.

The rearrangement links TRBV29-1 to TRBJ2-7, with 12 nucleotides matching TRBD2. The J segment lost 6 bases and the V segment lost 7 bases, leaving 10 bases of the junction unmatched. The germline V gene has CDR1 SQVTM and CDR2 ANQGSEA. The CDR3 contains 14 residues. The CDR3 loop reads CSALPTSGSREQYF. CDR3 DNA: TGCAGCGCCCTACCGACTAGCGGGAGTCGCGAGCAGTACTTC.

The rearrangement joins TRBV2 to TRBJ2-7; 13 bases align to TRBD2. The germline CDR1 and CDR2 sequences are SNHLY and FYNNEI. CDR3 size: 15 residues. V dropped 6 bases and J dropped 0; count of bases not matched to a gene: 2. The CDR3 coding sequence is TGTGCCAGCAGACTAGCGGGAGGGAGCTCCTACGAGCAGTACTTC. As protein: CASRLAGGSSYEQYF.

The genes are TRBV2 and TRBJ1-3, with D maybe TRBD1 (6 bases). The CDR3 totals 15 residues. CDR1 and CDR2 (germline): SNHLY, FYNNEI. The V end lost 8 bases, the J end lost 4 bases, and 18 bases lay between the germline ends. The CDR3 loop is CASVGTGPGGNTIYF. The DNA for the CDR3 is TGTGCCAGCGTCGGAACAGGGCCCGGGGGAAACACCATATATTTT.

The CDR3 protein is CASSITGGIDYGYTF. As DNA, the CDR3 is TGTGCCAGCAGCATCACAGGGGGCATCGACTATGGCTACACCTTC. The chain carries TRBV5-4 and TRBJ1-2; TRBD1 matches 9 bases. Per germline, CDR1 SGHNT and CDR2 YYREEE (reference sequence). V trimming: 4 bases; J trimming: 3 bases; junction bases outside the gene matches: 7. The CDR3 extends over 15 amino acids.

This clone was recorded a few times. CDR3 nucleotides: TGTGCCAGCAGCTTAGGGGACAGGGCGATCGTTGGTGAAAAACTGTTTTTT. The encoded protein is CASSLGDRAIVGEKLFF. The chain carries TRBV7-9 and TRBJ1-4; TRBD1 matches at 9 bases. Germline CDR1 and CDR2: SEHNR and FQNEAQ (reference sequence). The CDR3 consists of 17 residues. With 1 base clipped from V and 7 bases from J, the junction kept 10 bases outside the gene matches.

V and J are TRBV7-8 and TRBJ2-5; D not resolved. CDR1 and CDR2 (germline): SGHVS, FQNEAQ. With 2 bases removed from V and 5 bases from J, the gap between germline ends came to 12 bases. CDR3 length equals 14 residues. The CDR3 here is CASSLSLVRETQYF. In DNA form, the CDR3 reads TGTGCCAGCAGCTTATCTCTGGTGCGGGAGACCCAGTACTTC.

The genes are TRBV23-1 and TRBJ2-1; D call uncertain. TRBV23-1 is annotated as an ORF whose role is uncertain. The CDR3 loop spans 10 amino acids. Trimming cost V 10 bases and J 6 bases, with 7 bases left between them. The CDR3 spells CAIVINEQFF. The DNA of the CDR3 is TGCGCCATCGTAATCAATGAGCAGTTCTTC.

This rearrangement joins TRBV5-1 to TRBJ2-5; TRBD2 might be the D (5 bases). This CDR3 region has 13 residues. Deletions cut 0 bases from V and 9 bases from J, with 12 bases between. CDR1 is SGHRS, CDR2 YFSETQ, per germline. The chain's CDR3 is CASSLAGSRAQYF. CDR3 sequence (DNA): TGCGCCAGCAGCTTGGCGGGGAGCCGGGCCCAGTACTTC.

The CDR3 protein is CASSRSPGGTGEKLFF. For the CDR3, the DNA is TGCGCCAGCAGCCGGAGTCCTGGCGGGACGGGTGAAAAACTGTTTTTT. This sequence joins TRBV4-1 and TRBJ1-4, with D perhaps matching TRBD1 (5 bases). The CDR3 spans 16 residues. Germline V gives CDR1 MGHRA, CDR2 YSYEKL. V was cut by 4 bases and J by 7 bases, with 19 bases left in between.

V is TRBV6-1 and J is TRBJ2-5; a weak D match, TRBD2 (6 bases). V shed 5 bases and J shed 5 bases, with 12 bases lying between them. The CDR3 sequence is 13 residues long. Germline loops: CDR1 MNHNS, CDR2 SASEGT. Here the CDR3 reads CASSIGGWETQYF. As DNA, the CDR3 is TGTGCCAGCAGTATCGGGGGTTGGGAGACCCAGTACTTC.

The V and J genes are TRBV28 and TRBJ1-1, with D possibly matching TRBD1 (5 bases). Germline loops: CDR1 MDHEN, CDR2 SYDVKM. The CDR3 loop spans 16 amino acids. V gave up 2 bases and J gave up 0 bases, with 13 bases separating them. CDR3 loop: CASSLEGRGLNTEAFF. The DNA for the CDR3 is TGTGCCAGCAGTTTAGAAGGGCGGGGCCTGAACACTGAAGCTTTCTTT.

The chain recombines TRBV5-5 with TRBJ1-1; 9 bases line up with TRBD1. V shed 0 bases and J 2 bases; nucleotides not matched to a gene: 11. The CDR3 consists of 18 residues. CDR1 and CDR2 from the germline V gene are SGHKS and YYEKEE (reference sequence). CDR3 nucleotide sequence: TGTGCCAGCAGCTTGGCCGTGACAGGGGGAGTTGGAAACACTGAAGCTTTCTTT. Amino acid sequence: CASSLAVTGGVGNTEAFF. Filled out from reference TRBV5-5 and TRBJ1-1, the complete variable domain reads DAGVTQSPTHLIKTRGQQVTLRCSPISGHKSVSWYQQVLGQGPQFIFQYYEKEERGRGNFPDRFSARQFPNYSSELNVNALLLGDSALYLCASSLAVTGGVGNTEAFFGQGTRLTVV.

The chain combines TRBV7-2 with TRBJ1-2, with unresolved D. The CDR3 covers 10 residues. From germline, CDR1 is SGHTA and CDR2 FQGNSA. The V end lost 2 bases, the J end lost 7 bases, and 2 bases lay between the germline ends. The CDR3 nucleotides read TGTGCCAGCAGCTTACGTGGCTACACCTTC. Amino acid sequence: CASSLRGYTF.

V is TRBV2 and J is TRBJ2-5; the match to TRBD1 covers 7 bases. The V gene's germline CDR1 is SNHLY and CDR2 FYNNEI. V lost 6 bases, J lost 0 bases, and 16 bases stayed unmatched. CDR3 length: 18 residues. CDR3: CASRTLRGTTRYQETQYF. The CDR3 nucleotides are TGTGCCAGCAGGACACTCAGGGGGACGACCCGGTACCAAGAGACCCAGTACTTC.

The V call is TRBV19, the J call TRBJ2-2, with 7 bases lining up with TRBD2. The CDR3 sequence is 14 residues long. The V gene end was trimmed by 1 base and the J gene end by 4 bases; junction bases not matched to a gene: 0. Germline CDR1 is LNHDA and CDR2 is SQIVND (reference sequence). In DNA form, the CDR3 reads TGTGCCAGTAGTATAGCGGGGGGCACCGGGGAGCTGTTTTTT. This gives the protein CASSIAGGTGELFF.

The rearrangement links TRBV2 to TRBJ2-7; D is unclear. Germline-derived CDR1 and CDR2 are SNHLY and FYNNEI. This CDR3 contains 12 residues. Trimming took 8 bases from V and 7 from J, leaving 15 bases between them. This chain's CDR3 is CASRRSPPEQYF. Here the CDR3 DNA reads TGTGCCAGCCGCAGGTCTCCTCCGGAGCAGTACTTC.

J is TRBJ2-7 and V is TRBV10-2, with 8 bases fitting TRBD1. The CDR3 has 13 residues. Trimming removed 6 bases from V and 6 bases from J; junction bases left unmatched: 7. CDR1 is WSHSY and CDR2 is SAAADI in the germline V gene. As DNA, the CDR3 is TGCGCCAGCAGCTCCGGGACAGGATCCGAGCAGTACTTC. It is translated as CASSSGTGSEQYF.

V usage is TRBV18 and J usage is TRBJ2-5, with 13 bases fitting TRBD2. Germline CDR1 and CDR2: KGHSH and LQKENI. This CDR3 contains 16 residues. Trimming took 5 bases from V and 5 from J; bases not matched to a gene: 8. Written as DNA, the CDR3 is TGTGCCAGCTCATCCCGGACTAGCGGGAGTTCCGAGACCCAGTACTTC. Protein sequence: CASSSRTSGSSETQYF.

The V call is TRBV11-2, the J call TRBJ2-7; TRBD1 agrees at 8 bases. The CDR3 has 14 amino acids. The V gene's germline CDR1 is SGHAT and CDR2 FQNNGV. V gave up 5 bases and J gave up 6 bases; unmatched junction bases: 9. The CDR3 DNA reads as TGTGCCAGCAGCCCAAGACAGGGGAGCCTCGAGCAGTACTTC. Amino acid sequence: CASSPRQGSLEQYF.